This T cell receptor (beta chain) derives from a study of CD8 T cells in ankylosing spondylitis. Whole-study results and caveats: Made up of under ten highly homologous variants, a TCR beta motif appeared characteristic of ankylosing spondylitis blood.

This CDR3 spans 15 amino acids. The junction had 13 bases not matched to a gene; V was cut back by 5 bases and J by 4 bases. From germline, CDR1 is DFQATT and CDR2 SNEGSKA (reference sequence). TCRdb called the 5' RACE reads again in MiXCR, with one record for every CDR3 protein. The table includes a few hundred thousand distinct CDR3 sequences, about 6.7% detected once. A word on this clonotype: Its target is not known.

This sequence was found in a male donor with ankylosing spondylitis. The V call is TRBV20-1, the J call TRBJ1-2, with 7 bases lining up with TRBD1. Sample: blood, either unsorted or a sorted T cell fraction (not recorded which). This chain's CDR3 is CSARPPEGAGYGYTF. Written as DNA, the CDR3 is TGCAGTGCTCGCCCCCCGGAGGGGGCGGGCTATGGCTACACCTTC.